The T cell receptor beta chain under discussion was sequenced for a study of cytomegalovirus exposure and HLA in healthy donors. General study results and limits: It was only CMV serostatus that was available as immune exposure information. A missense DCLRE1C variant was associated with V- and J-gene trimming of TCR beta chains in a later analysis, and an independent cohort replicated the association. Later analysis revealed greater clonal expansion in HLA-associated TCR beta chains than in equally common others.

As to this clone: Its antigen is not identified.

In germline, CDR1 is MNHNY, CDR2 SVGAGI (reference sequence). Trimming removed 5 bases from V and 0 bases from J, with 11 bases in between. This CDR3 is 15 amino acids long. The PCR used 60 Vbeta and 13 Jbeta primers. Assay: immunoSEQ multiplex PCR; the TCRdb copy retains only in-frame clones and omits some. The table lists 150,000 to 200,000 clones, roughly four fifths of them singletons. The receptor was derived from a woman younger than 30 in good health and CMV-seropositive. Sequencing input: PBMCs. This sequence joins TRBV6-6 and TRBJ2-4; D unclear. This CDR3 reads CASSTVLLAKNIQYF. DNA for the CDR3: TGTGCCAGCAGTACGGTCCTCCTAGCCAAAAACATTCAGTACTTC.